This entry lists 19 T cell receptor beta chains sequenced from one sample in a study of monozygotic twins with inflammatory bowel disease. For each CDR3 protein, TCRdb gives one entry from its re-call of the 5' RACE reads, without DNA. The sample table sets out tens of thousands of distinct CDR3 sequences. Input material: blood. The source is a human donor with ulcerative colitis or Crohn's disease, or a healthy co-twin of an affected twin (not recorded which).

V usage is TRBV7-2 and J usage is TRBJ2-3. The germline gives CDR1 SGHTA, CDR2 FQGNSA. There are 14 residues in the CDR3. CDR3 sequence: CASTPRGFTDTQYF.

The chain uses TRBV5-5 and TRBJ1-3; the D call from TCRdb, TRBD1, cannot be confirmed without DNA. The germline V gene encodes CDR1 SGHKS and CDR2 YYEKEE (reference sequence). This CDR3 has 16 amino acids. The CDR3 loop is CASSLGGPNSGNTIYF.

The chain carries TRBV7-2 and TRBJ1-4. Per the germline V gene, CDR1 is SGHTA and CDR2 is FQGNSA. This CDR3 has 15 amino acids. CDR3 residues: CASSKFGRGNEKLFF.

This rearrangement joins TRBV3-1 to TRBJ2-7; as DNA is missing, the TRBD2 call by TCRdb cannot be tested. The CDR3 is 16 amino acids. Germline values: CDR1 LGHDT, CDR2 YNNKEL (reference sequence). The CDR3 here is CASSQDYRQGSSEQYF.

The genes are TRBV27 and TRBJ1-3; TCRdb indicates TRBD1, and absent DNA this call remains unverified. From germline, CDR1 is MNHEY and CDR2 SMNVEV (reference sequence). This CDR3 is 15 amino acids long. The CDR3 loop is CAVRDSTLSGNTIYF.

The chain recombines TRBV7-9 with TRBJ1-1; TCRdb's D gene call, TRBD1, goes unchecked for lack of DNA. The germline gives CDR1 SEHNR, CDR2 FQNEAQ (reference sequence). CDR3 length equals 13 residues. The CDR3 loop is CASSRGQGSGAFF.

The V gene is TRBV24-1, the J gene TRBJ1-2. The CDR3 has 14 residues. The germline V gene has CDR1 KGHDR and CDR2 SFDVKD. This CDR3 is CATSDLWANYGYTF.

This rearrangement joins TRBV12-3 or TRBV12-4 to TRBJ2-1; with no DNA, the TCRdb D assignment of TRBD2 cannot be verified. The CDR3 is 16 amino acids. The CDR3 is CASRLASGGEYNEQFF.

The chain employs TRBV3-1 and TRBJ1-2; TCRdb names TRBD1, which stays unverified in the absence of DNA. The CDR3 spans 15 residues. Germline CDR1 is LGHDT and CDR2 is YNNKEL (reference sequence). Here the CDR3 reads CASSQLRQGASGYTF.

V is TRBV10-3 and J is TRBJ1-1; TCRdb designates TRBD1, a call that cannot be tested without DNA. The CDR3 sequence is 13 residues long. Germline CDR1 is ENHRY and CDR2 is SYGVKD. Here the CDR3 reads CAISSGKGLGAFF.

This sequence joins TRBV6-2 or TRBV6-3 and TRBJ1-1. The CDR3 spans 14 residues. Germline-derived CDR1 and CDR2 are MNHEY and SVGEGT. CDR3 amino acids: CASIASSLNTEAFF.

The chain joins TRBV5-1 to TRBJ1-1; TCRdb returns TRBD1, unconfirmable since there is no DNA. Per the germline V gene, CDR1 is SGHRS and CDR2 is YFSETQ. The CDR3 covers 15 residues. The CDR3: CASSGLGQNYDMAFF.

This chain links TRBV3-1 with TRBJ1-2; the D call from TCRdb, TRBD1, cannot be confirmed without DNA. The CDR3 runs to 13 residues. Germline values: CDR1 LGHDT, CDR2 YNNKEL (reference sequence). CDR3 residues: CASSQIEGYGYTF. The full variable domain, in which reference TRBV3-1 and TRBJ1-2 provide the parts outside the CDR3, is DTAVSQTPKYLVTQMGNDKSIKCEQNLGHDTMYWYKQDSKKFLKIMFSYNNKELIINETVPNRFSPKSPDKAHLNLHINSLELGDSAVYFCASSQIEGYGYTFGSGTRLTVV.

This sequence joins TRBV6-6 and TRBJ2-1; with no DNA, the TCRdb D assignment of TRBD1 cannot be verified. The germline gives CDR1 MNHNY, CDR2 SVGAGI (reference sequence). There are 14 residues in the CDR3. The CDR3 reads CASSYRGAYNEQFF.

The chain carries TRBV20-1 and TRBJ1-4. The CDR3 spans 13 residues. CDR1 and CDR2 from the germline V gene are DFQATT and SNEGSKA (reference sequence). The CDR3 loop reads CSASEPMREKLFF.

The chain combines TRBV29-1 with TRBJ2-5; there is no DNA to check the TCRdb D call of TRBD2. This CDR3 spans 15 amino acids. Germline values: CDR1 SQVTM, CDR2 ANQGSEA. This CDR3 reads CSAEATRLGSETQYF.

The chain's CDR3 is CASSLIGAGSGELFF. The rearrangement uses TRBV7-2 and TRBJ2-2; TCRdb lists TRBD1, though no DNA is available to test this call. The CDR3 is 15 amino acids. Germline CDR1 SGHTA, CDR2 FQGNSA.

This chain links TRBV5-6 with TRBJ1-2; lacking DNA, the TRBD1 call made by TCRdb goes unchecked. The CDR3 has 15 residues. The germline CDR1 and CDR2 sequences are SGHDT and YYEEEE. The CDR3 sequence is CASSLTGLNVYGYTF.

The V call is TRBV7-8, the J call TRBJ1-2; TCRdb picks TRBD1, but there is no DNA to check that call. Germline CDR1 reads SGHVS; CDR2 reads FQNEAQ. The CDR3 contains 13 residues. The CDR3 loop is CASTLEGSHGYTF.